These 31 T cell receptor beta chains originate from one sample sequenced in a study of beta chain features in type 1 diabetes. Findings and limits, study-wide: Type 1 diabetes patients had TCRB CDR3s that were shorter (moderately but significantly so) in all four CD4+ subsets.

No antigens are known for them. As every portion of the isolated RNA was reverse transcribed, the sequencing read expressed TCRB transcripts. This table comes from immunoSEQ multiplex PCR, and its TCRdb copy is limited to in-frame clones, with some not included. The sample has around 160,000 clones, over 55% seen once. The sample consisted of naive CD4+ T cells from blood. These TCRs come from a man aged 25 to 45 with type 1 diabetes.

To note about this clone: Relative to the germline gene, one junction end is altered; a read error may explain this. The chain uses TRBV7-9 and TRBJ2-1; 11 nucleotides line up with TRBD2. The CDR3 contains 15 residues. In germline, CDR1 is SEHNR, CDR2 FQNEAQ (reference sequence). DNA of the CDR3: TGTGCCAGCACCTTAGGACTAGCGGGCTACAATGAGCAGTTCTTC. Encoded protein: CASTLGLAGYNEQFF.

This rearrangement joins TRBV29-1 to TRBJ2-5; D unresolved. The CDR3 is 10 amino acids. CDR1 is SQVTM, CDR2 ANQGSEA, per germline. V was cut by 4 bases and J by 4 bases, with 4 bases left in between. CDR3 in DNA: TGCAGCGTTGCCCTAGAGACCCAGTACTTC. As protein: CSVALETQYF. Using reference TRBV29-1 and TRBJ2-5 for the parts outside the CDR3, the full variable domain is SAVISQKPSRDICQRGTSLTIQCQVDSQVTMMFWYRQQPGQSLTLIATANQGSEATYESGFVIDKFPISRPNLTFSTLTVSNMSPEDSSIYLCSVALETQYFGPGTRLLVL.

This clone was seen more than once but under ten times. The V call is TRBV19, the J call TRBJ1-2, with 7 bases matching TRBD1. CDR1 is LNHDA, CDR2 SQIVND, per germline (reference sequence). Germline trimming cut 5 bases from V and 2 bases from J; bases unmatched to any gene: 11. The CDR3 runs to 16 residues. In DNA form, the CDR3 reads TGTGCCAGTAGTTCGACCGGGACAGCCGGGAACTATGGCTACACCTTC. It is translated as CASSSTGTAGNYGYTF.

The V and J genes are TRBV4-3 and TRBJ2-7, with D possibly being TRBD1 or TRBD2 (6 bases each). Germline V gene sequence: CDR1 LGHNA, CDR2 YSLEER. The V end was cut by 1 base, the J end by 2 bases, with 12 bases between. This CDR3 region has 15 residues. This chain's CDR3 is CASSQGEDSAYEQYF. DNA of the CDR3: TGCGCCAGCAGCCAAGGGGAGGACAGTGCCTACGAGCAGTACTTC.

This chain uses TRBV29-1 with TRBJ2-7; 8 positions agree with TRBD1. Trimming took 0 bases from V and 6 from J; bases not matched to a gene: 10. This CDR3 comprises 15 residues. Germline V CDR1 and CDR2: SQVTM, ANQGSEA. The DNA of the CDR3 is TGCAGCGTTGAAGACCTGGACAGGGCCCAGGGCGAGCAGTACTTC. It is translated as CSVEDLDRAQGEQYF.

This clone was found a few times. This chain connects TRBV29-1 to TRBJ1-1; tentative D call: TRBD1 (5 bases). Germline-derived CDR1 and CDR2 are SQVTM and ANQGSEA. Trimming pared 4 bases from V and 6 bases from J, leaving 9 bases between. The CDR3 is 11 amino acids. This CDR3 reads CSVVSGPEAFF. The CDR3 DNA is TGCAGCGTTGTTTCAGGGCCTGAAGCTTTCTTT.

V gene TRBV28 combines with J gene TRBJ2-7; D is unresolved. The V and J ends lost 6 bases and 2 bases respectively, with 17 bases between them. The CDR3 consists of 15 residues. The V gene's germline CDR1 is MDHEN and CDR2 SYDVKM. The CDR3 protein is CASRPYGRLAYEQYF. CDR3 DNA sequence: TGTGCCAGCAGACCATACGGACGGCTTGCCTACGAGCAGTACTTC.

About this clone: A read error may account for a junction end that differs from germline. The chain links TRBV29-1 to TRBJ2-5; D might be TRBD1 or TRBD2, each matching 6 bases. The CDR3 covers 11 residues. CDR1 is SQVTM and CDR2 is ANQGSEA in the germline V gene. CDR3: CSVGGARGADF. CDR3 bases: TGCAGCGTTGGCGGAGCAAGGGGGGCGGACTTC.

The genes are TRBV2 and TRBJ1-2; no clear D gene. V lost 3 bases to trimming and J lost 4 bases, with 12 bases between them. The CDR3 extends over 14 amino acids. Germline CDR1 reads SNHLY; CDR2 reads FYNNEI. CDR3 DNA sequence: TGTGCCAGCAGTGATTGGGCAGAGCCCTATGGCTACACCTTC. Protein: CASSDWAEPYGYTF.

CDR3: CASSLVQGSYEQYF. The CDR3 DNA sequence: TGCGCCAGCAGCTTGGTGCAGGGCTCCTACGAGCAGTACTTC. The chain joins TRBV5-1 to TRBJ2-7; D might be TRBD1 (5 bases). The ends were cut back, 0 bases at V and 0 bases at J, with 7 bases in the middle. Germline V lookup: CDR1 SGHRS, CDR2 YFSETQ. This CDR3 spans 14 amino acids.

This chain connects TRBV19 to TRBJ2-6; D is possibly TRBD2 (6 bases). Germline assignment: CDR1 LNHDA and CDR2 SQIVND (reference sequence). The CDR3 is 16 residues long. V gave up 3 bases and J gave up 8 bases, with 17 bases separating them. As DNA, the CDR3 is TGTGCCAGTAGTATCGGAGGGGCCTCCTTCACCAACGTCCTGACTTTC. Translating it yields CASSIGGASFTNVLTF.

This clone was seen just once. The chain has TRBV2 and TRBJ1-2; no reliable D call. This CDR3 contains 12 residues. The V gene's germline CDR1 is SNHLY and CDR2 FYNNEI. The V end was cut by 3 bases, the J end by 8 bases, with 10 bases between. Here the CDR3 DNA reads TGTGCCAGCAGTGAGCGCAGTTTGGGCTACACCTTC. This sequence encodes CASSERSLGYTF.

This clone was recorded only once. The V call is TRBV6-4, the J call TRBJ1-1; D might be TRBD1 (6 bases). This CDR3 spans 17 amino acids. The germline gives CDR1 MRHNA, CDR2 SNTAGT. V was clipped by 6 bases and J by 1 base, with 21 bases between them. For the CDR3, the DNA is TGTGCCAGCAGCCTCACCTGGCACGGGACACAGAACACTGAAGCTTTCTTT. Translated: CASSLTWHGTQNTEAFF.

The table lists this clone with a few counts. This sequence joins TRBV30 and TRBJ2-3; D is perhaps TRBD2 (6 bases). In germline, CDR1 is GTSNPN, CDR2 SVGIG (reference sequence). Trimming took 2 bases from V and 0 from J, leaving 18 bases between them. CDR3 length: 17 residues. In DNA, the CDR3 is TGTGCCTGGAGTCACCAGCGGGTTTTCTCTAGCACAGATACGCAGTATTTT. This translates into CAWSHQRVFSSTDTQYF.

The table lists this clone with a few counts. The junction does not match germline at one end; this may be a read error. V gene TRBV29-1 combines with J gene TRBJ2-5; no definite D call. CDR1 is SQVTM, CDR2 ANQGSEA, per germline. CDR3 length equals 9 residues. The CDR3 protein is CSVENSRDF. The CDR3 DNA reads TGCAGCGTTGAAAACAGCCGAGACTTC.

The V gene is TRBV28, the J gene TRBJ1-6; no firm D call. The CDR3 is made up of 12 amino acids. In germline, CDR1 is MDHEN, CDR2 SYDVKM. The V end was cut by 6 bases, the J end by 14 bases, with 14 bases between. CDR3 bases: TGTGCCAGCAGCCACGACGAGAGGGCCCTCCACTTT. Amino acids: CASSHDERALHF.

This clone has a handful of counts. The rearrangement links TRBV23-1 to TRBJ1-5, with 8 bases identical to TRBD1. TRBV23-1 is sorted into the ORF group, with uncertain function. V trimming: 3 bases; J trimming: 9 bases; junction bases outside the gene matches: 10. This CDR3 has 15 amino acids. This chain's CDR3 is CASSQGWDRRWPQHF. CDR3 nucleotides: TGCGCCAGCAGTCAGGGCTGGGACAGGAGATGGCCCCAGCATTTT.

CDR3 DNA: TGTGCCAGCAGTGACCCGGGAGGGAGCTATGGCTACACCTTC. It yields the protein CASSDPGGSYGYTF. The chain employs TRBV25-1 and TRBJ1-2; D gene uncertain. Per germline, CDR1 MGHDK and CDR2 SYGVNS. The CDR3 totals 14 residues. V lost 3 bases to trimming and J lost 4 bases, with 12 bases between them.

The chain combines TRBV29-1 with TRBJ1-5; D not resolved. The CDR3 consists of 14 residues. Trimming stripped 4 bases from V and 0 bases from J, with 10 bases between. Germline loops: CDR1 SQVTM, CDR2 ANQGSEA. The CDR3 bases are TGCAGCGTTGGGCAGAGCAATAGCAATCAGCCCCAGCATTTT. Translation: CSVGQSNSNQPQHF.

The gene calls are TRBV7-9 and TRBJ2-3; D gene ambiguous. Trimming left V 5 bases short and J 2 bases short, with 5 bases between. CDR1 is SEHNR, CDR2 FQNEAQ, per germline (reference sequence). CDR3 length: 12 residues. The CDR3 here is CASSLHTDTQYF. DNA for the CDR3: TGTGCCAGCAGCCTTCACACAGATACGCAGTATTTT.

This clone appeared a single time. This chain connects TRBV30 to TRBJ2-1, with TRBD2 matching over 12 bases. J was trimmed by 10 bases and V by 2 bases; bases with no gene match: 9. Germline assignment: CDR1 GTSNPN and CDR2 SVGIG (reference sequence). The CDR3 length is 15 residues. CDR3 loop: CAWSTVTSGGLEQFF. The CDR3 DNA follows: TGTGCCTGGAGTACGGTGACTAGCGGGGGATTAGAGCAGTTCTTC.

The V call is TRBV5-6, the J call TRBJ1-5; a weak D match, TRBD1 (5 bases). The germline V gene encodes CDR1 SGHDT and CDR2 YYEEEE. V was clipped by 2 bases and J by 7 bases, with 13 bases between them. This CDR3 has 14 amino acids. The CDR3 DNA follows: TGTGCCAGCAGCTTTCGGGACTTGGGGCAGCCCCAGCATTTT. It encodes CASSFRDLGQPQHF.

The CDR3 nucleotides read TGCGCCAGCAGCCAAGTTGCGCTGGAGACAGATACGCAGTATTTT. Translation: CASSQVALETDTQYF. V gene TRBV4-3 combines with J gene TRBJ2-3; D is unclear. Trimming took off 1 base at V and 3 bases at J, with 11 bases between the two ends. Germline values: CDR1 LGHNA, CDR2 YSLEER. CDR3 length equals 15 residues.

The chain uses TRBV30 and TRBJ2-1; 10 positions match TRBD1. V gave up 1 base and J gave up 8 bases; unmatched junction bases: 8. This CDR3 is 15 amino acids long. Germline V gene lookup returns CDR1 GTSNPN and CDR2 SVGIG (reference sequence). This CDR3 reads CAWSEGQGYLHEQFF. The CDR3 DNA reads TGTGCCTGGAGTGAGGGACAGGGGTACCTACATGAGCAGTTCTTC. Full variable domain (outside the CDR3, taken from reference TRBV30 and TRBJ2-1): SQTIHQWPATLVQPVGSPLSLECTVEGTSNPNLYWYRQAAGRGLQLLFYSVGIGQISSEVPQNLSASRPQDRQFILSSKKLLLSDSGFYLCAWSEGQGYLHEQFFGPGTRLTVL.

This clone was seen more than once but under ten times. Written as DNA, the CDR3 is TGTGCCAGCAGCGTCACATACAATGAGCAGTTCTTC. Translation gives CASSVTYNEQFF. The chain couples TRBV7-2 to TRBJ2-1; D gene uncertain. The V gene's germline CDR1 is SGHTA and CDR2 FQGNSA. Trimming removed 5 bases from V and 4 bases from J, with 6 bases in between. The CDR3 loop spans 12 amino acids.

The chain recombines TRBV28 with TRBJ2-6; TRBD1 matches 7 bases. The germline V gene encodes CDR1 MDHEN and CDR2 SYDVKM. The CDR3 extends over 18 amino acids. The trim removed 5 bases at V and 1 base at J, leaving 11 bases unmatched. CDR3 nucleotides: TGTGCCAGCAGTCAATCGACGCTACAGGGGTCTGGGGCCAACGTCCTGACTTTC. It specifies CASSQSTLQGSGANVLTF.

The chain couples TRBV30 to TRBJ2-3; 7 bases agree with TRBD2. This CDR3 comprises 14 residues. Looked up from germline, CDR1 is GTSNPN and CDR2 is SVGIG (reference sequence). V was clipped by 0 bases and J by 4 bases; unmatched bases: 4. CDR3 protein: CAWSVGGSADTQYF. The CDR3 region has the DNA TGTGCCTGGAGTGTGGGGGGGTCAGCAGATACGCAGTATTTT.

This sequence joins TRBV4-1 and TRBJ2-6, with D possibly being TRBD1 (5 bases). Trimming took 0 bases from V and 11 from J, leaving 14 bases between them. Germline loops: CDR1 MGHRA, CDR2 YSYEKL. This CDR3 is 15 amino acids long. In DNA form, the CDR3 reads TGCGCCAGCAGCCAAGATCTCAGGGTAGGGGACGTCCTGACTTTC. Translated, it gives CASSQDLRVGDVLTF.

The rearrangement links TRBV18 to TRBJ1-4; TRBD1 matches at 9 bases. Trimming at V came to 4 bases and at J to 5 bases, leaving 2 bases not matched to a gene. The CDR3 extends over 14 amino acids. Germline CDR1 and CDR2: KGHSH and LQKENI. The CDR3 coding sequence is TGTGCCAGCTCACACGGGACAGGGAATGAAAAACTGTTTTTT. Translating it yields CASSHGTGNEKLFF.

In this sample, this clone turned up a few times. The CDR3 here is CAWSGSVDTQYF. CDR3 nucleotide sequence: TGTGCCTGGAGCGGGAGTGTAGATACGCAGTATTTT. This rearrangement joins TRBV30 to TRBJ2-3; TRBD2 is a possible D gene (6 bases). The germline V gene has CDR1 GTSNPN and CDR2 SVGIG (reference sequence). The CDR3 has 12 residues. Trimming removed 3 bases at V and 5 bases at J, with 9 bases between.

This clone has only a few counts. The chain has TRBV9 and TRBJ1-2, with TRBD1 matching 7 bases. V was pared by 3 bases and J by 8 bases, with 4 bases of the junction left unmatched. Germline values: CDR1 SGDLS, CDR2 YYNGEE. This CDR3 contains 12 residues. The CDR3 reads CASSATTGGYTF. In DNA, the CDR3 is TGTGCCAGCAGCGCAACGACAGGGGGCTACACCTTC.